This TCR beta chain was found in a study of CD8+ T cells in alopecia areata. Whole-study findings and limits: Higher clonality was seen in lesional scalp than in normal scalp, especially in alopecia totalis/universalis. With patients, TCR sharing proved less clear than in mice, a difference possibly related to HLA. Normal skin contains resident alphabeta T cells, and these are also sequenced in scalp samples.

The CDR3 covers 10 residues. Per germline, CDR1 MNHEY and CDR2 SMNVEV (reference sequence). Trimming pared 8 bases from V and 5 bases from J, leaving 4 bases between. Cell sorting on a FACSAria was used to separate CD4+ and CD8+ T cells from the PBMCs. As to this clone: Its matching antigen is unknown. This specimen includes other DNA sequences encoding the same CDR3.

Sequencing templates came from extracted RNA that was reverse transcribed into cDNA. Measured with immunoSEQ multiplex PCR; TCRdb has only the in-frame clones, and not every one. This table has 120,000 to 150,000 clones, less than 75% appearing once. The chain carries TRBV27 and TRBJ1-5, with D unclear. This TCR came from a human donor in good health. The sample taken for sequencing was CD8+ T cells sorted from blood. CDR3 amino acids: CASGDQPQHF. The CDR3 DNA sequence: TGTGCCAGCGGGGATCAGCCCCAGCATTTT.